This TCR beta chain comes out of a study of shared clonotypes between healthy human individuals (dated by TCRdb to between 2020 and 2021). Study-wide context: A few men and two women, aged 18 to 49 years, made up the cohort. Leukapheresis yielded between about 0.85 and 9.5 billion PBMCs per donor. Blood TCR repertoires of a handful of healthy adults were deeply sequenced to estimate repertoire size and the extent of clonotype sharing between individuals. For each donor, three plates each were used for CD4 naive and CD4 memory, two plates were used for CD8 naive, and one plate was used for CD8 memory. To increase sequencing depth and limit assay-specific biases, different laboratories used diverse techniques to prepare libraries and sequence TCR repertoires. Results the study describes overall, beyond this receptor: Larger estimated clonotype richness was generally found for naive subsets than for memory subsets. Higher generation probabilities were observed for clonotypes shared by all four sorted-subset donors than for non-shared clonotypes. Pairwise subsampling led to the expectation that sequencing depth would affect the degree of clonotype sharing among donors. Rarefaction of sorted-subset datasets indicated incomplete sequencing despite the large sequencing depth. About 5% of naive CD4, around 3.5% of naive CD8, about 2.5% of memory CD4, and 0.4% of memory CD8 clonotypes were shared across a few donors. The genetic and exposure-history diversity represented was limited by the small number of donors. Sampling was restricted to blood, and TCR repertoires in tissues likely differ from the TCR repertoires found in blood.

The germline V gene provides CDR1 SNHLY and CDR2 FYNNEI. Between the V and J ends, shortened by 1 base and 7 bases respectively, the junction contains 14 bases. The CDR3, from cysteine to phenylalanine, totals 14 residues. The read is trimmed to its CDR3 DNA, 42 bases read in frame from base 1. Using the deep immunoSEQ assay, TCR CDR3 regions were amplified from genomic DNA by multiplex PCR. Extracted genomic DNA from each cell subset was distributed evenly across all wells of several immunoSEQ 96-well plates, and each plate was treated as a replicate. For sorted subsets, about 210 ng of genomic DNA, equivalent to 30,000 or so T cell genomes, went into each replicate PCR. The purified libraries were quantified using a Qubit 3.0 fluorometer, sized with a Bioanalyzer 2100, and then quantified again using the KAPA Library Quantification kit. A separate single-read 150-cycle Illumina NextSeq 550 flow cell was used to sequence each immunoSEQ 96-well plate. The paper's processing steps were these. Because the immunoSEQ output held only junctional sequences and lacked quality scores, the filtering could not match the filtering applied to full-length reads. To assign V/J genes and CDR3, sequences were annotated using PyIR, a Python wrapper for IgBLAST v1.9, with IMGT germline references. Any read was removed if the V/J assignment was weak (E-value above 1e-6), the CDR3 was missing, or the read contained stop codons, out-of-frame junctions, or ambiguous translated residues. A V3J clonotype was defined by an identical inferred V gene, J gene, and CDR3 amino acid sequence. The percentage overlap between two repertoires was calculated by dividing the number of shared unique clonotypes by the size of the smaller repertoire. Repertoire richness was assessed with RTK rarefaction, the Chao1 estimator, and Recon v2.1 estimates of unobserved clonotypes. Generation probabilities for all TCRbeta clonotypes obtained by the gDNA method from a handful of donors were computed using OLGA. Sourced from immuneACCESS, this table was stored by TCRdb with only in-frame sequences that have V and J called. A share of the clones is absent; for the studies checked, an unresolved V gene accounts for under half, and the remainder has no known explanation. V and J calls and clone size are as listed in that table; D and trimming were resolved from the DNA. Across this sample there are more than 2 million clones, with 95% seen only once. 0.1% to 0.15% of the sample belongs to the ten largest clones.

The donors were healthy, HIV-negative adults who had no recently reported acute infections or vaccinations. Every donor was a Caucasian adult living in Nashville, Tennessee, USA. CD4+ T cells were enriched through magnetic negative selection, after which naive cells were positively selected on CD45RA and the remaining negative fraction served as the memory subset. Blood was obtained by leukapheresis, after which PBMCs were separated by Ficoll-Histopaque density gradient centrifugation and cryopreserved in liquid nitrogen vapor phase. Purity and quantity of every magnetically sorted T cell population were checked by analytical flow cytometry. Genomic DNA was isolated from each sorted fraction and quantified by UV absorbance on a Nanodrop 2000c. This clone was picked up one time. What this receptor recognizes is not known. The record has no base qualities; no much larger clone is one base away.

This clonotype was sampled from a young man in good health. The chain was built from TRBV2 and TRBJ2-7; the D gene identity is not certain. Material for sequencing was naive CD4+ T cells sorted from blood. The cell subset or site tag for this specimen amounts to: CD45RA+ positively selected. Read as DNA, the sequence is TGTGCCAGCAGTGAAGGGACCATAATAGGGGAGCAGTACTTC. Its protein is CASSEGTIIGEQYF.